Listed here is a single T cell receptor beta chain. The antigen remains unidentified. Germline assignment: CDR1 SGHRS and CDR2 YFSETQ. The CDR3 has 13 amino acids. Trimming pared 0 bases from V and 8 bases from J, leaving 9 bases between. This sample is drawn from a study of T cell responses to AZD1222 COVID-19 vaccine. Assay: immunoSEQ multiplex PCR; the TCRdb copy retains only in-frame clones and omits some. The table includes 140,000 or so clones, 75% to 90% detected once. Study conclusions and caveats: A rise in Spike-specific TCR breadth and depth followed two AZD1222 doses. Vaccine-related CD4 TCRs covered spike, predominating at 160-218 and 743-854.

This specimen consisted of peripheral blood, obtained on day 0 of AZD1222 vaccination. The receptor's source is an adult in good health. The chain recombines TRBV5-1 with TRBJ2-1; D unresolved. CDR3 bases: TGCGCCAGCAGCTTGGGTAGTGAGGATGAGCAGTTCTTC. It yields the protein CASSLGSEDEQFF.